Listed below are T cell receptor beta chains from one sample, sequenced in a study of cytomegalovirus exposure and HLA in healthy donors. Data came from immunoSEQ multiplex PCR; TCRdb stores just in-frame clones and leaves some out. The data contain around 99,000 clones, almost 90% of them singletons. Sequenced: PBMCs. These receptors all come from a woman aged 18-29 years in good health and CMV-seronegative. Both conserved end residues are part of each CDR3. The order of the fields is clone size, V gene, J gene, D gene, CDR3 DNA, CDR3 protein. D genes are given only for firm matches. For some rows the clone size is stated as once, few or many, or as a class when expanded; others skip it.

>once|TRBV27|TRBJ2-5|TRBD2
TGTGCCAGCAGTTCGACTAGCGGAGGGGGGAGGGAGACCCAGTACTTC
CASSSTSGGGRETQYF
>-|TRBV4-2|TRBJ1-5|TRBD1
TGTGCCAGCAGCCAAGGGACAGGCCAGAATCAGCCCCAGCATTTT
CASSQGTGQNQPQHF
>-|TRBV12-5|TRBJ2-7|TRBD1
TGTGCTAGTGGTTTGCCCCCGGGACAGGGGGCGCTAACGGGATACGAGCAGTACTTC
CASGLPPGQGALTGYEQYF
>-|TRBV28|TRBJ2-2|-
TGTGCCAGCAGCAGGCCGAACACCGGGGAGCTGTTTTTT
CASSRPNTGELFF
>-|TRBV5-8|TRBJ2-3|-
TGTGCCAGCAGCTTGGGCAGGAATACTGATACGCAGTATTTT
CASSLGRNTDTQYF
>few|TRBV7-3|TRBJ1-1|-
TGTGCCAGCAGCTCCTCCCCCAACACTGAAGCTTTCTTT
CASSSSPNTEAFF
>-|TRBV5-1|TRBJ2-5|TRBD1
TGCGCCAGCAGCGCCGGGACAGGGACGGAGACCCAGTACTTC
CASSAGTGTETQYF
>once|TRBV4-3|TRBJ1-6|TRBD1
TGCGCCAGCAGCCAAGACCCCTGGACAGGGAATAATTCACCCCTCCACTTT
CASSQDPWTGNNSPLHF
>-|TRBV21-1|TRBJ2-2|-
TGTGCCAGCAGCAAAACGCCGGACAGCACCGGGGAGCTGTTTTTT
CASSKTPDSTGELFF
>-|TRBV6-5|TRBJ1-3|-
TGTGCCAGCAGGCCACAGAACTCTGGAAACACCATATATTTT
CASRPQNSGNTIYF
>-|TRBV28|TRBJ1-2|-
TGTGCCAGCAGCCTAACCCTCACCTTCGGGGGCTACACCTTC
CASSLTLTFGGYTF
>-|TRBV7-6|TRBJ2-7|TRBD2
TGTGCCAGCAGCTTAGAAGCGGGAGGCGAGCAGTACTTC
CASSLEAGGEQYF
>-|TRBV7-9|TRBJ1-2|TRBD1
TGTGCCAGCAGCTCCACCATCAGGGGGGATGGCTACACCTTC
CASSSTIRGDGYTF
>-|TRBV28|TRBJ1-3|-
TGTGCCAGTAACAGGGTAATCGGAAACACCATATATTTT
CASNRVIGNTIYF
>-|TRBV25-1|TRBJ1-6|-
TGTGCCAGCAGTGAATGGGGGCTTGCCCAGCGTTCACCCCTCCACTTT
CASSEWGLAQRSPLHF
>-|TRBV28|TRBJ2-3|-
TGTGCCAGCAGTTCCCTTCTAGCTGGTGGATTTTATACGCAGTATTTT
CASSSLLAGGFYTQYF
>-|TRBV7-3|TRBJ2-2|-
TGTGCCAGCAGCTTTAAGGGAACCGGGAGCTCGGGGCCCGGGGAGCTGTTTTTT
CASSFKGTGSSGPGELFF
>-|TRBV6-1|TRBJ2-5|TRBD1
TGTGCCAGCACGGGACAGGGTGGTCTAGAGACCCAGTACTTC
CASTGQGGLETQYF
>-|TRBV28|TRBJ1-2|-
TGTGCCAGCAGTTTATCCAAATCCGGGACATACTATGGCTACACCTTC
CASSLSKSGTYYGYTF
>-|TRBV28|TRBJ2-7|-
TGTGCCAGCAGTTTTATAAGGGCCCGGACGGACACTCGGTTGGAGCAGTACTTC
CASSFIRARTDTRLEQYF
>-|TRBV6-5|TRBJ2-7|TRBD2
TGTGCCAGCAGACCCCGGGAGGGTGAATACGAGCAGTACTTC
CASRPREGEYEQYF
>-|TRBV6-1|TRBJ2-5|TRBD2
TGTGCCAGCAGTGAAACGGGACTAGCGGGAGGAGAGACCCAGTACTTC
CASSETGLAGGETQYF
>once|TRBV7-2|TRBJ2-7|TRBD2
TGTGCCAGCAGCAGAGGCACCTCTAGCGGACCTTCCTACGAGCAGTACTTC
CASSRGTSSGPSYEQYF
>-|TRBV7-2|TRBJ1-4|TRBD1
TGTGCCAGCAGCTTACGGGGGACAGGGGCGAATGAAAAACTGTTTTTT
CASSLRGTGANEKLFF